This T cell receptor (beta chain) was recorded in a study of OX40 agonist ivuxolimab in advanced cancers. As for the study in general: Dose-escalation patients' cancers were hepatocellular carcinoma, melanoma, renal cell or head and neck cancer.

General study results and limits: Certain nonresponders additionally had low normalized T-cell clonal expansion. By week 6 at 0.1 to 3.0 mg/kg, blood CD4+ and CD8+ T cells had expanded clonally.

This clone has just one count. The antigen is unknown. The CDR3 covers 13 residues. Trimming removed 1 base at V and 4 bases at J, with 8 bases between. Germline V gene sequence: CDR1 SGHTA, CDR2 FQGNSA. Only in-frame clones appear in the TCRdb table, and some are missing; sequencing was by immunoSEQ multiplex PCR. Among about 46,000 clones, less than 90% were seen once, and the ten largest hold about 48%. The sequence was collected from an adult with an advanced solid tumor such as melanoma, head and neck, liver or kidney cancer. This material consisted of CD4+ or CD8+ T cells sorted from blood, taken in a trial of the OX40 agonist ivuxolimab. The chain uses TRBV7-2 and TRBJ2-7; weak D call: TRBD2 (6 bases). The CDR3 spells CASSLGGVYEQYF. The CDR3 DNA is TGTGCCAGCAGCTTAGGGGGGGTTTACGAGCAGTACTTC.